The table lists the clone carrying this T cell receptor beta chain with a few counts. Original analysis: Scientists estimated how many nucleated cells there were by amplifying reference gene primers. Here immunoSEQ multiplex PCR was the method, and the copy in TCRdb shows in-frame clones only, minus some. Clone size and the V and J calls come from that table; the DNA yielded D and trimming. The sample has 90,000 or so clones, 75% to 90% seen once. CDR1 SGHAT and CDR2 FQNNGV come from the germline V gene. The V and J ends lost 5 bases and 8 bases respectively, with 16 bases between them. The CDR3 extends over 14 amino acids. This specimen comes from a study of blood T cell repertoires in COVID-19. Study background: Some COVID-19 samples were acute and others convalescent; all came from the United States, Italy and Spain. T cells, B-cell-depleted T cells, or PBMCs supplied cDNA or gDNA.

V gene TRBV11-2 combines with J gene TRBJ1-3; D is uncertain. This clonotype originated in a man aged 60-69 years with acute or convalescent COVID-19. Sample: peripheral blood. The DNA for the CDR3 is TGTGCCAGCAGCCTGCCTGCAGGCCCGGACACCATATATTTT. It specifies CASSLPAGPDTIYF.